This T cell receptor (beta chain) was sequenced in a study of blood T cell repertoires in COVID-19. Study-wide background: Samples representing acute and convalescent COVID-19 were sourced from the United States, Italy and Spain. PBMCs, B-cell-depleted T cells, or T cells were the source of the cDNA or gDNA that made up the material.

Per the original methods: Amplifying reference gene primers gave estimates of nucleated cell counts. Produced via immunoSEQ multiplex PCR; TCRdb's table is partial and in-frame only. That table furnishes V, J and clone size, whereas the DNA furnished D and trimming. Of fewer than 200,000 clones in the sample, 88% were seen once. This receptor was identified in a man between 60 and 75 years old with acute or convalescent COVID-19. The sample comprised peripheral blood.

CDR3 bases: TGCGCCAGCAGCTTGGGGGACAGCGCTGCTAACTATGGCTACACCTTC. This translates into CASSLGDSAANYGYTF. This chain links TRBV5-1 with TRBJ1-2; 7 nucleotides align to TRBD1. This CDR3 has 16 residues. The V gene end was trimmed by 0 bases and the J gene end by 0 bases; junction bases not matched to a gene: 5. CDR1 SGHRS and CDR2 YFSETQ come from the germline V gene. Full variable domain (outside the CDR3, taken from reference TRBV5-1 and TRBJ1-2): KAGVTQTPRYLIKTRGQQVTLSCSPISGHRSVSWYQQTPGQGLQFLFEYFSETQRNKGNFPGRFSGRQFSNSRSEMNVSTLELGDSALYLCASSLGDSAANYGYTFGSGTRLTVV.